The text below deals with one T cell receptor beta chain. This entry belongs to a study of blood T cell repertoires in COVID-19. Study as a whole: Italy, Spain and the United States were the sources of the convalescent and acute COVID-19 samples. PBMCs, B-cell-depleted T cells, or T cells were the source of the cDNA or gDNA that made up the material.

In the authors' workflow: Nucleated cell number was recorded as an estimate derived from reference gene primer amplification. Libraries were prepared by immunoSEQ multiplex PCR; TCRdb keeps only in-frame clonotypes and omits some of them. V and J calls and clone size come straight from that table; D and trimming were deduced from the DNA. Of about 190,000 clones in the sample, about nine tenths were seen once. With 3 bases clipped from V and 6 bases from J, the junction kept 7 bases outside the gene matches. The CDR3 has 14 residues. Germline V gene lookup returns CDR1 SGDLS and CDR2 YYNGEE. V gene TRBV9 combines with J gene TRBJ2-7, with 9 bases matching TRBD1. The TCR originated in a man aged 35 to 55 with acute or convalescent COVID-19. The sample comprised peripheral blood. The CDR3 DNA follows: TGTGCCAGCAGCGGTTCGGACAGGGGTGGCGAGCAGTACTTC. Translated, it gives CASSGSDRGGEQYF.